Following are 30 T cell receptor beta chains from one sample sequenced in a study of CD8+CD57+ T cells in acquired aplastic anemia. Those patients picked for sequencing had displayed CD8+CD57+ cell expansion on flow cytometry. Researchers used genomic DNA as the template to profile TCR beta VDJ and CDR3. In TCRdb, the reads were re-called with MiXCR into one record per CDR3 protein. The sample includes under 200,000 distinct CDR3 sequences, about 64% of them seen just once. Sequences were obtained from sorted CD4+, CD8+, or CD8+CD57+ T cells (not recorded which) from PBMCs. These receptors all stem from a human donor with aplastic anemia.

The chain is built from TRBV5-1 and TRBJ2-3; maybe TRBD1 (5 bases). V lost 1 base and J lost 2, with 11 bases in between. CDR3 size: 15 residues. The germline CDR1 and CDR2 sequences are SGHRS and YFSETQ. CDR3 region: CASSLLPRDTDTQYF. The CDR3 DNA sequence: TGCGCCAGCAGCTTGCTCCCCAGGGACACAGATACGCAGTATTTT.

The chain carries TRBV20-1 and TRBJ2-7; D may match TRBD1 or TRBD2 (5 bases each). This CDR3 has 12 residues. CDR1 and CDR2 (germline): DFQATT, SNEGSKA (reference sequence). The CDR3 sequence is CSVRGPSYEQYF. DNA for the CDR3: TGCAGCGTAAGGGGACCCTCCTACGAGCAGTACTTC.

Concerning this clonotype: A clone one base away is much larger, so this may be a read error. The chain has TRBV6-4 and TRBJ2-2, with a tentative D call TRBD1 (7 bases). Germline CDR1 and CDR2: MRHNA and SNTAGT. Trimming pared 3 bases from V and 3 bases from J, leaving 11 bases between. The CDR3 totals 15 residues. CDR3 sequence reads: CASSEGRGDTGELFF. DNA for the CDR3: TGTGCCAGCAGTGAAGGCAGGGGGGACACCGGGGAGCTGTTTTTT.

This chain connects TRBV29-1 to TRBJ2-7; the D gene is possibly TRBD1 (5 bases). From germline, CDR1 is SQVTM and CDR2 ANQGSEA. The CDR3 has 13 amino acids. V was shortened by 2 bases and J by 4 bases, with 12 bases between the two germline ends. CDR3 sequence reads: CSVERQDTYEQYF. Written as DNA, the CDR3 is TGCAGCGTTGAAAGGCAGGACACGTACGAGCAGTACTTC.

This clonotype was observed a single time. V is TRBV10-3 and J is TRBJ2-3, with a possible D match to TRBD2 (6 bases). The length of the CDR3 is 15 residues. Trimming pared 3 bases from V and 2 bases from J, leaving 12 bases between. CDR1 and CDR2 (germline): ENHRY, SYGVKD. The CDR3 protein is CAISDLGGYTDTQYF. CDR3 DNA sequence: TGTGCCATCAGTGATTTGGGGGGTTACACAGATACGCAGTATTTT.

This chain links TRBV7-6 with TRBJ2-4, with TRBD1 identical over 9 bases. Germline trimming cut 4 bases from V and 6 bases from J; bases unmatched to any gene: 4. The CDR3 is 14 residues long. Germline V gene data show CDR1 as SGHVS and CDR2 as FNYEAQ. CDR3 sequence (DNA): TGTGCCAGCAGCTCCCGACAGGGGGGAAACATTCAGTACTTC. This encodes CASSSRQGGNIQYF. Filled out from reference TRBV7-6 and TRBJ2-4, the complete variable domain reads GAGVSQSPRYKVTKRGQDVALRCDPISGHVSLYWYRQALGQGPEFLTYFNYEAQQDKSGLPNDRFSAERPEGSISTLTIQRTEQRDSAMYRCASSSRQGGNIQYFGAGTRLSVL.

The V call is TRBV20-1, the J call TRBJ2-3, with D hard to call. The CDR3 covers 15 residues. Germline values: CDR1 DFQATT, CDR2 SNEGSKA (reference sequence). Trimming left V 5 bases short and J 3 bases short, with 18 bases between. CDR3 sequence: CSAVGPQILTDTQYF. As DNA, the CDR3 is TGCAGTGCTGTGGGCCCGCAAATCTTAACAGATACGCAGTATTTT.

This clonotype was seen just once. The rearrangement links TRBV7-2 to TRBJ1-3; the D gene is possibly TRBD1 (5 bases). The CDR3 spans 13 residues. Between the trimmed V and J ends, which lost 4 bases and 3 bases, there was a span of 7 bases. Germline V lookup: CDR1 SGHTA, CDR2 FQGNSA. The CDR3 nucleotides read TGTGCCAGCAGCTCAGGGTTTGGAAACACCATATATTTT. Translating it yields CASSSGFGNTIYF.

The chain couples TRBV5-4 to TRBJ2-2; 11 bases match TRBD2. The CDR3 length is 17 residues. The germline V gene encodes CDR1 SGHNT and CDR2 YYREEE (reference sequence). The junction had 8 bases not matched to a gene; V was cut back by 3 bases and J by 4 bases. The CDR3 reads CASSSMTSGKPTGELFF. The CDR3 region has the DNA TGTGCCAGCAGCTCAATGACTAGCGGGAAACCCACCGGGGAGCTGTTTTTT.

The chain links TRBV7-2 to TRBJ2-7, with 12 bases that match TRBD2. CDR1 and CDR2 (germline): SGHTA, FQGNSA. Trimming cost V 5 bases and J 6 bases; bases outside gene matches: 5. The CDR3 is 14 residues long. DNA of the CDR3: TGTGCCAGCAGCCCCGGGACTAGCGGGCGCGAGCAGTACTTC. Translated, it gives CASSPGTSGREQYF.

Regarding this clonotype: One end of the junction is discordant with germline, which a read error may explain. This sequence joins TRBV24-1 and TRBJ1-2; TRBD1 agrees at 10 bases. The CDR3 spans 15 residues. CDR1 and CDR2 (germline): KGHDR, SFDVKD. The CDR3, as DNA: TGTGCCAGCAGTTCGGGACAGGGGACCGACTATGGCTACACCTTC. Translating it yields CASSSGQGTDYGYTF.

The J gene is TRBJ1-2, the V gene TRBV7-8; TRBD1 matches 7 bases. After removal of 7 bases from V and 0 bases from J, the junction contained 11 bases not matched to a gene. CDR3 length: 16 amino acids. Germline lookup yields CDR1 SGHVS and CDR2 FQNEAQ. As DNA, the CDR3 is TGTGCCAGCACGCGACAGGGTAAAGGAGCTAACTATGGCTACACCTTC. It codes for CASTRQGKGANYGYTF.

The rearrangement joins TRBV19 to TRBJ2-7, with no clear D. Trimming cost V 6 bases and J 5 bases, with 14 bases left between them. The CDR3 totals 13 residues. Germline CDR1 reads LNHDA; CDR2 reads SQIVND (reference sequence). The CDR3 DNA reads as TGTGCCAGTAGGCCAACTACACAAGACGAGCAGTACTTC. This encodes CASRPTTQDEQYF.

This chain links TRBV20-1 with TRBJ2-7; D not certain. V shed 6 bases and J shed 0 bases, with 18 bases lying between them. The germline CDR1 and CDR2 sequences are DFQATT and SNEGSKA (reference sequence). CDR3 length: 15 residues. As DNA, the CDR3 is TGCAGTGCCAGCAGCTCAAGGATCAGCTCCTACGAGCAGTACGTC. It encodes CSASSSRISSYEQYV.

V usage is TRBV6-4 and J usage is TRBJ1-2; 7 positions agree with TRBD1. Per germline, CDR1 MRHNA and CDR2 SNTAGT. Unmatched junction bases numbered 11, after V lost 2 bases and J lost 8 bases. The CDR3 spans 15 residues. The CDR3 sequence is CASSDGRQGVSGYTF. Here the CDR3 DNA reads TGTGCCAGCAGTGACGGTCGGCAGGGGGTATCGGGCTACACCTTC.

Here the CDR3 DNA reads TGTGCCAGCAGCTTGTGGACAGCCCGCGTAGTTTTCTTT. Translating gives CASSLWTARVVFF. The chain joins TRBV5-8 to TRBJ1-1, with D maybe TRBD1 (6 bases). The V gene's germline CDR1 is SGHTS and CDR2 YDEGEE. Trimming took off 1 base at V and 13 bases at J, with 17 bases between the two ends. The CDR3 consists of 13 residues.

The rearrangement joins TRBV5-1 to TRBJ2-7, with TRBD1 identical over 11 bases. Gene TRBJ2-5 matches the end of the DNA better, so the J call may be wrong. The CDR3 extends over 15 amino acids. CDR1 and CDR2 (germline): SGHRS, YFSETQ. The CDR3 DNA reads TGCGCCAGCAGCTCGGACAGGGGGCAAGGAGAGACCCAGTACTTC. Translated: CASSSDRGQGETQYF.

V is TRBV7-6 and J is TRBJ2-3; 10 nucleotides agree with TRBD2. The germline V gene has CDR1 SGHVS and CDR2 FNYEAQ. CDR3 length equals 19 residues. V gave up 4 bases and J gave up 2 bases; unmatched junction bases: 15. CDR3 residues: CASSSVPASGSRTTDTQYF. CDR3 bases: TGTGCCAGCAGCTCCGTCCCGGCTAGCGGGAGTCGGACCACAGATACGCAGTATTTT.

The V and J genes are TRBV20-1 and TRBJ2-7; 10 bases are a match to TRBD2. In germline, CDR1 is DFQATT, CDR2 SNEGSKA (reference sequence). The trim removed 0 bases at V and 7 bases at J, leaving 6 bases unmatched. CDR3 length: 14 residues. Here the CDR3 reads CSARDPSGRGEQYF. The DNA for the CDR3 is TGCAGTGCTAGAGATCCTAGCGGGAGAGGGGAGCAGTACTTC.

The V and J genes are TRBV29-1 and TRBJ2-1; D unclear. There are 10 residues in the CDR3. V lost 7 bases and J lost 7, with 8 bases in between. CDR1 and CDR2 (germline): SQVTM, ANQGSEA. DNA of the CDR3: TGCAGCGGAACTTCGAATGAGCAGTTCTTC. As protein: CSGTSNEQFF.

This rearrangement joins TRBV7-8 to TRBJ1-1, with D unclear. V was clipped by 8 bases and J by 4 bases, with 20 bases between them. The CDR3 consists of 15 residues. Germline V lookup: CDR1 SGHVS, CDR2 FQNEAQ. DNA for the CDR3: TGTGCCAGCGCCCTTGGGGTGGCAGGAGGCACTGAAGCTTTCTTT. Translation gives CASALGVAGGTEAFF.

V gene TRBV20-1 combines with J gene TRBJ1-5; 10 nucleotides align to TRBD1. The ends lost 0 bases at V and 11 bases at J; junction bases unmatched: 16. Germline CDR1 reads DFQATT; CDR2 reads SNEGSKA (reference sequence). The CDR3 runs to 17 residues. CDR3 amino acids: CSARDKGTGALRRTQHF. CDR3 in DNA: TGCAGTGCTAGAGATAAGGGGACAGGGGCCCTCCGGAGGACCCAGCATTTT.

This clonotype was detected a few times. The chain joins TRBV7-9 to TRBJ1-4, with 8 bases fitting TRBD1. There are 14 residues in the CDR3. Germline lookup yields CDR1 SEHNR and CDR2 FQNEAQ (reference sequence). With V trimmed by 3 bases and J by 8 bases, 5 bases remained unmatched. CDR3 sequence (DNA): TGTGCCAGCAGCTTCGGACAGGGTGGAGAAAAACTGTTTTTT. Protein sequence: CASSFGQGGEKLFF.

The rearrangement joins TRBV7-3 to TRBJ2-7; no definite D call. Germline CDR1 and CDR2: SGHTA and FQGTGA. The CDR3 runs 15 residues. V lost 2 bases, J lost 2 bases, and 13 bases lay in between. Here the CDR3 DNA reads TGTGCCAGCAGCTTATTCGGCGGAAACACCTACGAGCAGTACTTC. Its protein product is CASSLFGGNTYEQYF. Full variable domain (outside the CDR3, taken from reference TRBV7-3 and TRBJ2-7): GAGVSQTPSNKVTEKGKYVELRCDPISGHTALYWYRQSLGQGPEFLIYFQGTGAADDSGLPNDRFFAVRPEGSVSTLKIQRTERGDSAVYLCASSLFGGNTYEQYFGPGTRLTVT.

On this clonotype itself: The junction departs from the called germline gene at one end, perhaps through a read error. The V call is TRBV2, the J call TRBJ2-1; D possibly corresponds to TRBD1 (6 bases). There are 14 residues in the CDR3. Germline V gene data show CDR1 as SNHLY and CDR2 as FYNNEI. The CDR3 loop is CASRPSARDNAQFF. Here the CDR3 DNA reads TGTGCCAGCAGACCGTCGGCCCGGGACAATGCGCAGTTCTTC.

The chain is built from TRBV7-3 and TRBJ1-2; D call uncertain. CDR3 length equals 13 residues. V lost 2 bases to trimming and J lost 5 bases, with 9 bases between them. Germline CDR1 is SGHTA and CDR2 is FQGTGA. The CDR3 DNA reads as TGTGCCAGCAGCTTAGGGCCAGGTTATGGCTACACCTTC. It encodes CASSLGPGYGYTF.

The chain carries TRBV25-1 and TRBJ2-1, with D possibly being TRBD1 or TRBD2 (7 bases each). V was shortened by 6 bases and J by 4 bases, with 13 bases between the two germline ends. There are 14 residues in the CDR3. CDR1 and CDR2 from the germline V gene are MGHDK and SYGVNS. CDR3 sequence (DNA): TGTGCCAGCAGACAGGGGAGGGGTTACAATGAGCAGTTCTTC. Translation gives CASRQGRGYNEQFF.

The sample holds many counts of this clonotype. V usage is TRBV15 and J usage is TRBJ2-2, with 7 nucleotides matching TRBD1. The CDR3 contains 15 residues. The J segment lost 6 bases and the V segment lost 0 bases, leaving 4 bases of the junction unmatched. Germline values: CDR1 LNHNV, CDR2 YYDKDF (reference sequence). CDR3 bases: TGTGCCACCAGCAGAGATACAGGGGAAGCCGGGGAGCTGTTTTTT. As protein: CATSRDTGEAGELFF.

The rearrangement joins TRBV7-3 to TRBJ1-2; 9 positions agree with TRBD1. The V gene's germline CDR1 is SGHTA and CDR2 FQGTGA. This CDR3 spans 15 amino acids. The trim removed 7 bases at V and 8 bases at J, leaving 14 bases unmatched. The CDR3 spells CASTSDRGAGKGYTF. The CDR3 DNA is TGTGCCAGCACCTCGGACAGGGGCGCGGGGAAAGGCTACACCTTC.

A word on this clonotype: A read error may account for a junction end that differs from germline. This chain links TRBV7-7 with TRBJ2-7, with TRBD1 identical over 9 bases. The CDR3 has 16 amino acids. Per germline, CDR1 SSHAT and CDR2 FNYEAQ (reference sequence). In DNA, the CDR3 is TGTGCTAGCAGCTTAGGGGGACAGGGAGTCTCCTACGAGCAGTACTTC. Its protein is CASSLGGQGVSYEQYF.